This TCR beta chain derives from a study of T cells in Graves' hyperthyroidism and ophthalmopathy. In regard to this clonotype: The antigen remains unidentified.

Study conclusions and caveats: Using 13 V-J features, a model discriminated ophthalmopathy from stable hyperthyroidism.

The investigators amplified TCR beta CDR3 regions from RNA transcripts. During a first-round RT-PCR of the TCR CDR3, the HTBI primer set was used. TCRdb re-derived calls from the multiplex PCR reads in MiXCR, one entry per CDR3 protein. Found here are 340,000 or so distinct CDR3 sequences, under 25% of them singletons; the top ten hold less than 65%. This CDR3 has 16 amino acids. Germline assignment: CDR1 SGDLS and CDR2 YYNGEE. With V trimmed by 0 bases and J by 5 bases, 7 bases remained unmatched. Sequences were obtained from blood. This chain connects TRBV9 to TRBJ2-5, with 10 bases identical to TRBD1. This clonotype was obtained from a woman between 45 and 60 years old with Graves' hyperthyroidism. The CDR3 coding sequence is TGTGCCAGCAGCGTAGGGGACAGGGGCCCCTCGGAGACCCAGTACTTC. This codes for CASSVGDRGPSETQYF. The full variable domain, completed using reference TRBV9 and TRBJ2-5, is DSGVTQTPKHLITATGQRVTLRCSPRSGDLSVYWYQQSLDQGLQFLIQYYNGEERAKGNILERFSAQQFPDLHSELNLSSLELGDSALYFCASSVGDRGPSETQYFGPGTRLLVL.